Listed below are T cell receptor beta chains from one sample, sequenced in a study of patients and donors after allogeneic stem cell transplantation. Each CDR3 protein is one row after TCRdb ran MiXCR on the RT-PCR reads. The data show about 110,000 distinct CDR3 sequences, with 35% seen just once and 27% held by the top ten. Sequencing used blood, either unsorted or a sorted T cell fraction (not recorded which). These receptors were collected from a human donor who was either an allogeneic HSCT recipient or a stem cell or donor lymphocyte infusion donor (not recorded which). It is not recorded whose cells these are; they may come from a transplant donor. The CDR3 runs from the conserved cysteine through the conserved F or W. The order of the fields is D gene, J gene, CDR3 length, clone size, V gene, CDR3 DNA, CDR3 protein. A D gene is named only where the DNA matches it firmly. Clone size is stated in some rows and not others, as once, few, many or a class when expanded.

>NA|TRBJ1-2|13|NA|TRBV6-6
TGTGCCAGCAAGGGGAGGGGGAGGAATGGCTACACCTTC
CASKGRGRNGYTF
>TRBD1|TRBJ1-1|14|NA|TRBV7-8
TGTGCCAGCAGCTCTGACAGGGGTGGCACTGAAGCTTTCTTT
CASSSDRGGTEAFF
>NA|TRBJ2-2|18|NA|TRBV12-3/TRBV12-4
TGTGCCAGCAGTTTAGCTAGGTTCCGGTTCGCGAACACCGGGGAGCTGTTTTTT
CASSLARFRFANTGELFF
>NA|TRBJ1-6|15|many|TRBV4-2
TGTGCCAGCAGCCAAGCTCTGGTAACGAATTCACCCCTCCACTTT
CASSQALVTNSPLHF
>NA|TRBJ2-3|14|few|TRBV15
TGTGCCACCAGCCGAGGCGGAGGGGCAGATACGCAGTATTTT
CATSRGGGADTQYF
>NA|TRBJ1-2|17|few|TRBV21-1
TGTGCCAGCAGCACCAAAGGGGGATTGGGGGCAGAGGACGGCTACACCTTC
CASSTKGGLGAEDGYTF
>NA|TRBJ1-1|14|many|TRBV5-1
TGCGCCAGCAGCTTGGAAGGGGTGGGCACTGAAGCTTTCTTT
CASSLEGVGTEAFF
>NA|TRBJ2-1|15|few|TRBV12-3/TRBV12-4
TGTGCCAGCAGTTTAGCGCGGCAGTTACACAATGAGCAGTTCTTC
CASSLARQLHNEQFF
>NA|TRBJ1-5|16|NA|TRBV15
TGTGCCACCAGCAGAAGCGGACAAAGGGGCGGCCAGCCCCAGCATTTT
CATSRSGQRGGQPQHF
>NA|TRBJ1-2|15|many|TRBV12-3/TRBV12-4
TGTGCCAGCAGCCCCCCGGGCAGACCTCGCTATGGCTACACCTTC
CASSPPGRPRYGYTF
>NA|TRBJ1-5|16|few|TRBV12-3/TRBV12-4
TGTGCCAGCAGTTTAGGCGTTTGGGGAAGCAATCAGCCCCAGCATTTT
CASSLGVWGSNQPQHF
>TRBD2|TRBJ2-1|17|few|TRBV14
TGTGCCAGCAGCCAAGACCTCCCCTTTGCGGGAGGGAATGAGCAGTTCTTC
CASSQDLPFAGGNEQFF
>NA|TRBJ2-7|11|NA|TRBV29-1
TGCAGCGTTGAAGGGAGGGGCGAGCAGTACTTC
CSVEGRGEQYF
>NA|TRBJ2-4|15|NA|TRBV20-1
TGCAGTGCTACAGGACAGCGACCAGCCAAAAACATTCAGTACTTC
CSATGQRPAKNIQYF
>TRBD2|TRBJ2-1|18|few|TRBV12-3/TRBV12-4
TGTGCCAGCAGTTTTCCGGGACTAGCGCTGAGACAACGTAATGAGCAGTTCTTC
CASSFPGLALRQRNEQFF
>NA|TRBJ2-1|13|few|TRBV20-1
TGCAGTGCTAGAGCTGGGCAATCACATGAGCAGTTCTTC
CSARAGQSHEQFF
>TRBD2|TRBJ2-2|18|few|TRBV13
TGTGCCAGCAGCTTCTTCCCAGTGGGGACTAGGAACACCGGGGAGCTGTTTTTT
CASSFFPVGTRNTGELFF
>NA|TRBJ1-6|14|many|TRBV7-2
TGTGCCAGCAGCTTAGCAGGGGCCAATTCACCCCTCCACTTT
CASSLAGANSPLHF
>NA|TRBJ1-3|16|NA|TRBV4-3
TGCGCCAGCAGCCTCAGTTCGTCCAGGGCTGGAAACACCATATATTTT
CASSLSSSRAGNTIYF
>NA|TRBJ1-3|17|few|TRBV18
TGTGCCAGCTCACCATACTTCCCAGGAAACTCTGGAAACACCATATATTTT
CASSPYFPGNSGNTIYF
>NA|TRBJ2-3|14|few|TRBV20-1
TGCAGTGCCCCCCCCTTTGGAGGAGCAGATACGCAGTATTTT
CSAPPFGGADTQYF
>NA|TRBJ1-5|15|NA|TRBV27
TGTGCCAGCAGTCCCCGAACAGGCCTCGGGCAGCCCCAGCATTTT
CASSPRTGLGQPQHF
>TRBD2|TRBJ2-1|15|NA|TRBV7-3
TGTGCCAGCAGCTCTTTAGCGGGAACCTACAATGAGCAGTTCTTC
CASSSLAGTYNEQFF
>NA|TRBJ2-5|15|few|TRBV4-2
TGTGCCAGCAGCCAAGAAGGAGACAGGAAAGAGACCCAGTACTTC
CASSQEGDRKETQYF
>NA|TRBJ2-3|13|NA|TRBV3-1
TGTGCCAGCAGCCCCCTCAGCGGCCATACGCAGTATTTT
CASSPLSGHTQYF
>NA|TRBJ1-2|15|NA|TRBV6-5
TGTGCCAGCAGCCCACACGGCCCACTTTACTATGGCTACACCTTC
CASSPHGPLYYGYTF
>NA|TRBJ1-1|12|many|TRBV7-8
TGTGCCAGCAGCGAGGGACGGGTTGAAGCTTTCTTT
CASSEGRVEAFF
>TRBD1|TRBJ1-2|13|NA|TRBV20-1
TGCAGTGCTGAGGACAGGGAGAACTATGGCTACACCTTC
CSAEDRENYGYTF
>NA|TRBJ1-6|15|many|TRBV14
TGTGCCAGCAGCCAAAATACAGTGGCAAGTTCACCCCTCCACTTT
CASSQNTVASSPLHF
>TRBD1|TRBJ1-4|14|few|TRBV5-5
TGTGCCAGCAGCTTGACAGGGGGCAGGGAAAAACTGTTTTTT
CASSLTGGREKLFF
>NA|TRBJ1-1|14|NA|TRBV2
TGTGCCAGCAGTGAAACTGGGAGGAACACTGAAGCTTTCTTT
CASSETGRNTEAFF
>NA|TRBJ2-5|12|once|TRBV2
TGTGCCTCTTACAGAAATCAAGTGACCCAGTACTTC
CASYRNQVTQYF
>NA|TRBJ1-1|14|few|TRBV12-3/TRBV12-4
TGTGCCAGCAGTTTTAGGGGGAAGAACACTGAAGCTTTCTTT
CASSFRGKNTEAFF
>NA|TRBJ2-3|16|few|TRBV5-1
TGCGCCAGCAGCTTGGTTAATGGGGACTTCACAGATACGCAGTATTTT
CASSLVNGDFTDTQYF
>TRBD2|TRBJ2-3|13|NA|TRBV29-1
TGCAGCGTTGGGGGACTAGACACAGATACGCAGTATTTT
CSVGGLDTDTQYF
>NA|TRBJ2-5|18|NA|TRBV18
TGTGCCAGCTCACCACCAAACCCTCGCCAGCGTTTCCAAGAGACCCAGTACTTC
CASSPPNPRQRFQETQYF
>NA|TRBJ2-1|15|NA|TRBV20-1
TGCAGTGCTAGAGATTCTGGCGGGGTCTACAATGAGCAGTTCTTC
CSARDSGGVYNEQFF
>TRBD2|TRBJ2-7|13|NA|TRBV4-2
TGTGCCAGCAGAAGGGGAGGGACCTACGAGCAGTACTTC
CASRRGGTYEQYF
>TRBD1|TRBJ2-3|14|NA|TRBV29-1
TGCAGCGTTGATGGTGACAGGGGGTCAGATACGCAGTATTTT
CSVDGDRGSDTQYF
>TRBD1|TRBJ1-1|13|once|TRBV6-2/TRBV6-3
TGTGCCAGCGTGGACAGGGGGGACACTGAAGCTTTCTTT
CASVDRGDTEAFF
>NA|TRBJ1-3|18|NA|TRBV4-1
TGCGCCAGCAGCCAACCCCTTACTCAGACTCCTTCTGGAAACACCATATATTTT
CASSQPLTQTPSGNTIYF
>NA|TRBJ1-1|9|NA|TRBV29-1
TGCAGCGTTGGCTATGAAGCTTTCTTT
CSVGYEAFF
>NA|TRBJ1-5|13|once|TRBV7-2
TGTGCCAGCAGCTTAGAGAGGGGGGCGCCCCAGCATTTT
CASSLERGAPQHF
>NA|TRBJ1-3|17|many|TRBV7-6
TGTGCCAGCAGCTTACTCGCAGGGCTAAGCTCTGGAAACACCATATATTTT
CASSLLAGLSSGNTIYF
>TRBD1|TRBJ2-5|15|NA|TRBV27
TGTGCCAGCAGTCCCAGGGGGAGACCTGAAGAGACCCAGTACTTC
CASSPRGRPEETQYF
>TRBD2|TRBJ2-5|15|NA|TRBV7-2
TGTGCCAGCAGCCCCAATAGCGGGAGAGCAGAGACCCAGTACTTC
CASSPNSGRAETQYF